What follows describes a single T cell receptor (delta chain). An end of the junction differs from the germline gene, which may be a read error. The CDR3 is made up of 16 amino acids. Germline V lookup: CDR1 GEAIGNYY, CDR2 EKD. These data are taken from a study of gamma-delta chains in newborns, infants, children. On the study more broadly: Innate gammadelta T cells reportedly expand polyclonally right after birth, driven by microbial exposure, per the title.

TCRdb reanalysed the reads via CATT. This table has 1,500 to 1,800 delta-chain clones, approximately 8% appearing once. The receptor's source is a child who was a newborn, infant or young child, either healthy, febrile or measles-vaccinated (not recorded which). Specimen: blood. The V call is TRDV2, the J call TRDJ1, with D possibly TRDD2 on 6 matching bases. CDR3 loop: CACAPIGTLPSDTLIF. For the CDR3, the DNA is TGTGCCTGTGCCCCTATTGGGACCCTTCCCTCCGATACACTCATCTTT.